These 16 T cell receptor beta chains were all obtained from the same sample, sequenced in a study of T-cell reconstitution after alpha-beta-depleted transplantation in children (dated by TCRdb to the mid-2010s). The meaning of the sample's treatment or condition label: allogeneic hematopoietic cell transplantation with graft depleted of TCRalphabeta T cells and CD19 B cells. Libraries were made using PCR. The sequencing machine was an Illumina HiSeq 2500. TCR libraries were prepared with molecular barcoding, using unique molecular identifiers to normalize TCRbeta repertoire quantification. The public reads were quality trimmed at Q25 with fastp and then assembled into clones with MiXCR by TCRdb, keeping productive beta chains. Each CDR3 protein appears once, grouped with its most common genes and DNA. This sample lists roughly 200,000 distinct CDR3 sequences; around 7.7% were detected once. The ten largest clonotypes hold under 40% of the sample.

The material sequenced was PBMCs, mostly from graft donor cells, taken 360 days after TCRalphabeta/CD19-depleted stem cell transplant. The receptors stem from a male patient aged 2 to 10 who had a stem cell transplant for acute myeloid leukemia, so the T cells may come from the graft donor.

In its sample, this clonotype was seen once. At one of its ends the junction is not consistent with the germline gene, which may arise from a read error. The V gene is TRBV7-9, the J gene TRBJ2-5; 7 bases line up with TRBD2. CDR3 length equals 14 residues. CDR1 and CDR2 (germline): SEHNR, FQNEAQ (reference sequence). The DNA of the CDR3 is TGTTCCAGCAGCTTCCGGGGGGTCCAAGAGACCCAGTACTTC. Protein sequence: CSSSFRGVQETQYF.

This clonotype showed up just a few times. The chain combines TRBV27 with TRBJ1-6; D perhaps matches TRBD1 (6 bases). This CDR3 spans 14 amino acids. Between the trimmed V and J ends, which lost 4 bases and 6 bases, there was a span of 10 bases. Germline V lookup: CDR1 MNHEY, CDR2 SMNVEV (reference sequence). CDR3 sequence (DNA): TGTGCCAGCAGTTGGGGGGCGGGTAATTCACCCCTCCACTTT. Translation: CASSWGAGNSPLHF.

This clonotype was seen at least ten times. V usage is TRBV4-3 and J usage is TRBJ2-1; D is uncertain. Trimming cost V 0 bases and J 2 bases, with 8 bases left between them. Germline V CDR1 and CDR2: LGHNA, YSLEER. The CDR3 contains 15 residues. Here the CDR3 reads CASSQEKEAYNEQFF. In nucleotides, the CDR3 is TGCGCCAGCAGCCAAGAAAAAGAGGCCTACAATGAGCAGTTCTTC.

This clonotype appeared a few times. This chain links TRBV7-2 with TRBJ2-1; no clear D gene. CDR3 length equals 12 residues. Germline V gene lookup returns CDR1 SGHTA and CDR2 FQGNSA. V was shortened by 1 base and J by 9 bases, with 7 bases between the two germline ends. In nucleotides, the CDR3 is TGTGCCAGCAGCTTAGGACCGACTGAGCAGTTCTTC. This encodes CASSLGPTEQFF.

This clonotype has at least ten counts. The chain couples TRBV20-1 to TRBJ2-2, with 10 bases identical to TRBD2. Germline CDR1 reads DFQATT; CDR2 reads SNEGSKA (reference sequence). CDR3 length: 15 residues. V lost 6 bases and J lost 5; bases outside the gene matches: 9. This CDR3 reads CSARYLTSGTGELFF. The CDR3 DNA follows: TGCAGTGCCCGTTATTTGACTAGCGGGACCGGGGAGCTGTTTTTT.

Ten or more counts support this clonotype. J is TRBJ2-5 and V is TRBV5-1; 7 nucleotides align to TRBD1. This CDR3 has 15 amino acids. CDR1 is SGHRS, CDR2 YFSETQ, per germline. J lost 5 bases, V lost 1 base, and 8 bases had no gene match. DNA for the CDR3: TGCGCCAGCAGCTTGACAGACAGGGATGAGGAGACCCAGTACTTC. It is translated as CASSLTDRDEETQYF.

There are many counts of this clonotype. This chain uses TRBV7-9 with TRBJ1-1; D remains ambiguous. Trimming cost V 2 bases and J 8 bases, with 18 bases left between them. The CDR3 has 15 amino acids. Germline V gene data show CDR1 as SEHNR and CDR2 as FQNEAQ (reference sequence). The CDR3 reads CASSLTTEGGWEAFF. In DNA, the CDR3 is TGTGCCAGCAGCTTAACTACCGAGGGTGGTTGGGAAGCTTTCTTT.

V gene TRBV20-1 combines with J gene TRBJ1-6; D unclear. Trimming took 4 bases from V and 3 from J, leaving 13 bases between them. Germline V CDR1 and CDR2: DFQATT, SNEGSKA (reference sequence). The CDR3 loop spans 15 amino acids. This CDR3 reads CSANHGGFYNSPLHF. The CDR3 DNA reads TGCAGTGCTAACCATGGCGGGTTCTATAATTCACCCCTCCACTTT.

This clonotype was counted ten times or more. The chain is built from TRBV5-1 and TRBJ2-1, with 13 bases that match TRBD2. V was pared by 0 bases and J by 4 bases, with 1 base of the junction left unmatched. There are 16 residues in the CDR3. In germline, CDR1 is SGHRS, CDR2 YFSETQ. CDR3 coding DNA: TGCGCCAGCAGCTTGGGGGGACTAGCGGGGTACAATGAGCAGTTCTTC. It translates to CASSLGGLAGYNEQFF.

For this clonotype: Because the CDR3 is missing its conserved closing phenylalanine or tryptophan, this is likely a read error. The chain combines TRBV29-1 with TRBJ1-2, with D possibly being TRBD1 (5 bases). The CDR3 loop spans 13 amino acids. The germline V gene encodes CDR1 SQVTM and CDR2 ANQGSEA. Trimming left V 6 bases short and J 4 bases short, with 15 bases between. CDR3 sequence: CSVWGGSGYGYTY. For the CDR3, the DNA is TGCAGCGTGTGGGGGGGGAGTGGCTATGGCTACACCTAC.

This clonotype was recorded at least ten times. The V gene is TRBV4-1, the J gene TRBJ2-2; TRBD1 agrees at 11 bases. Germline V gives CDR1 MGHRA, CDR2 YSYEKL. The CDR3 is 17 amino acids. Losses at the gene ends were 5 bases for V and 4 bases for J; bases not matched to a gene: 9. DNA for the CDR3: TGCGCCAGCAGCAAGGGACAGGGGGGTAGGCGCACCGGGGAGCTGTTTTTT. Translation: CASSKGQGGRRTGELFF.

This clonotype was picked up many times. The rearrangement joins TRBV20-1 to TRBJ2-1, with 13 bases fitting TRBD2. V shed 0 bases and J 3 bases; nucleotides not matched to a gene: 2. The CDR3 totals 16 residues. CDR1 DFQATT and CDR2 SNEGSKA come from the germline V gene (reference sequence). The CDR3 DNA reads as TGCAGTGCTAGAGATCGGACTAGCGGGAGCTACAATGAGCAGTTCTTC. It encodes CSARDRTSGSYNEQFF.

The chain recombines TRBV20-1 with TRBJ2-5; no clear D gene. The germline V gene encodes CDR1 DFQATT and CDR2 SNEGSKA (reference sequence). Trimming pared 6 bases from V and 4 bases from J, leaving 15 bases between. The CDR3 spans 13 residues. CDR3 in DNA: TGCAGTGCCGACCGCTCGGGTGGAGAGACCCAGTACTTC. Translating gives CSADRSGGETQYF.

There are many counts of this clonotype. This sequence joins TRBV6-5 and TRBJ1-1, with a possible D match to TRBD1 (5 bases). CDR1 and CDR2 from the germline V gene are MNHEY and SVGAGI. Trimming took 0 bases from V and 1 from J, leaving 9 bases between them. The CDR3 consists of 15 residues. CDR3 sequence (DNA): TGTGCCAGCAGTTACTCGAAAGGGGCGAACACTGAAGCTTTCTTT. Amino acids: CASSYSKGANTEAFF.

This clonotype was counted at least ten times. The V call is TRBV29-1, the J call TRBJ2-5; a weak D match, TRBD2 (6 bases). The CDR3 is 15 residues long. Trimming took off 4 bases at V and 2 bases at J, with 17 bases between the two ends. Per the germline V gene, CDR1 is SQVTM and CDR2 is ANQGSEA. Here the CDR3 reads CSVGSGFRLQETQYF. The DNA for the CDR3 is TGCAGCGTTGGAAGCGGGTTTCGCCTACAAGAGACCCAGTACTTC.

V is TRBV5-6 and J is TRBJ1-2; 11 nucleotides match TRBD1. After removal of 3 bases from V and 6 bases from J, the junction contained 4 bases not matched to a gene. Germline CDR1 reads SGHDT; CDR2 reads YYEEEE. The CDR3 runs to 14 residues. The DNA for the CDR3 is TGTGCCAGCAGCTGGGGACAGGGGGAAGATGGCTACACCTTC. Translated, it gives CASSWGQGEDGYTF.